This T cell receptor beta chain was recorded in a study of shared clonotypes between healthy human individuals. All the donors were Caucasian adults who lived in Nashville, Tennessee. Sequencing was performed with immunoSEQ multiplex PCR; in TCRdb, only in-frame clones are kept and a portion is missing. The sample has millions of clones, approximately 93% seen once; the top ten hold about 0.37%. Germline V gene sequence: CDR1 SGHNT, CDR2 YYREEE (reference sequence). The CDR3 runs 14 residues. Trimming left V 4 bases short and J 2 bases short, with 11 bases between. This receptor was obtained from a man aged 18 to 29 in good health. Some clones in this sample may be carry-over from other donors' samples. The specimen was naive CD4+ T cells from PBMCs. Subset here: CD45RA+ positively selected. The chain carries TRBV5-4 and TRBJ2-3; tentative D call: TRBD1 (6 bases). DNA of the CDR3: TGTGCCAGCAGCACCGCAGGGGACACAGATACGCAGTATTTT. It yields the protein CASSTAGDTDTQYF.